This TCR beta chain emerged from a study of cytomegalovirus exposure and HLA in healthy donors. CDR3 length equals 14 residues. The germline gives CDR1 MDHEN, CDR2 SYDVKM. V was clipped by 8 bases and J by 9 bases; unmatched bases: 15. The PCR employed 60 Vbeta primers together with 13 Jbeta primers. Profiling relied on immunoSEQ multiplex PCR, and the TCRdb table lists in-frame clones only, not all of them. Of about 130,000 clones in the sample, around 77% were seen once. The rearrangement joins TRBV28 to TRBJ1-1; 7 nucleotides agree with TRBD1. The receptor's source is a man aged 25-45 years in good health and CMV-seronegative. The specimen was PBMCs. As DNA, the CDR3 is TGTGCCAGCGGGTCCCCACAGGGGCCGGGGAAAGCTTTCTTT. It encodes CASGSPQGPGKAFF.